This entry lists 29 T cell receptor beta chains sequenced from one sample in a study of breast tumors, draining lymph nodes, adjacent tissues. One entry per CDR3 protein, called by TCRdb with MiXCR from the multiplex PCR reads. This sample has roughly 11,000 distinct CDR3 sequences, with about 50% found just once. Sequencing used breast tumor tissue. Every receptor here comes from a female donor with breast cancer. Some clones in this sample may be carry-over from other donors' samples.

This clonotype showed up just a few times. The genes are TRBV7-3 and TRBJ1-2; 9 bases are a match to TRBD1. The CDR3 is made up of 13 amino acids. Germline V CDR1 and CDR2: SGHTA, FQGTGA. The V segment lost 5 bases and the J segment 4 bases; nucleotides outside the gene matches: 2. The CDR3, as DNA: TGTGCCAGCAGCCGGGACAGGGTCTATGGCTACACCTTC. It yields the protein CASSRDRVYGYTF.

The rearrangement uses TRBV2 and TRBJ1-4; TRBD2 might be the D (5 bases). Matching the DNA end better, TRBJ2-2 makes the J call doubtful. The CDR3 runs 15 residues. Germline lookup yields CDR1 SNHLY and CDR2 FYNNEI. For the CDR3, the DNA is TGTGCCAGCAGTGAGAGAGCTAGCAGCAATGGGGAGCTGTTTTTT. This sequence encodes CASSERASSNGELFF.

The gene calls are TRBV10-3 and TRBJ1-2, with D hard to call. This CDR3 has 13 residues. From germline, CDR1 is ENHRY and CDR2 SYGVKD. Trimming stripped 0 bases from V and 8 bases from J, with 10 bases between. Here the CDR3 DNA reads TGTGCCATCAGTGAGTCAATGTTGGAGGGCTACACCTTC. Translating it yields CAISESMLEGYTF.

The chain has TRBV5-4 and TRBJ2-3; 10 bases line up with TRBD1. Germline CDR1 and CDR2: SGHNT and YYREEE (reference sequence). Germline trimming cut 0 bases from V and 4 bases from J; bases unmatched to any gene: 8. The CDR3 loop spans 17 amino acids. CDR3 sequence reads: CASSLALRDRGADTQYF. CDR3 bases: TGTGCCAGCAGCTTGGCCCTACGGGACAGGGGAGCAGATACGCAGTATTTT.

About this clonotype itself: Sequence at one end of the junction differs from germline and may be a read error. The gene calls are TRBV5-4 and TRBJ1-2, with D possibly being TRBD1 (5 bases). From germline, CDR1 is SGHNT and CDR2 YYREEE (reference sequence). CDR3 length: 13 residues. The CDR3 is CVSSLPGPYGYTF. Written as DNA, the CDR3 is TGTGTCAGCAGCCTGCCGGGACCGTATGGCTACACCTTC.

By share, this clonotype ranks as large. The chain employs TRBV24-1 and TRBJ1-2; D ambiguous. The CDR3 covers 12 residues. Germline assignment: CDR1 KGHDR and CDR2 SFDVKD. The V end was cut by 1 base, the J end by 1 base, with 0 bases between. The CDR3 sequence: CATSDFNYGYTF. CDR3 in DNA: TGTGCCACCAGTGATTTTAACTATGGCTACACCTTC.

The chain links TRBV19 to TRBJ2-1, with 7 positions matching TRBD2. Losses at the gene ends were 5 bases for V and 4 bases for J; bases not matched to a gene: 5. Germline lookup yields CDR1 LNHDA and CDR2 SQIVND (reference sequence). The CDR3 spans 14 residues. CDR3 loop: CASSAGVTYNEQFF. The CDR3 bases are TGTGCCAGTAGTGCGGGGGTTACTTACAATGAGCAGTTCTTC.

To note about this clonotype: The DNA is left out, because the CDR3 cannot be placed on it with certainty; the CDR3 is given as TCRdb lists it. The V and J genes are TRBV7-5 and TRBJ2-3; the D call in the table, TRBD1, was not verified against the DNA. TRBV7-5 is given as a pseudogene. The CDR3 has 18 amino acids, counting both end residues. The CDR3 region is CISVPANPRDRHRNTQYF.

This rearrangement joins TRBV5-1 to TRBJ1-5; unclear D gene. Between the trimmed V and J ends, which lost 0 bases and 6 bases, there was a span of 7 bases. Germline lookup yields CDR1 SGHRS and CDR2 YFSETQ. The CDR3 consists of 13 residues. CDR3 sequence reads: CASSLEAGQPQHF. The CDR3 nucleotides are TGCGCCAGCAGCTTGGAAGCGGGTCAGCCCCAGCATTTT.

V and J are TRBV20-1 and TRBJ2-5; TRBD1 might be the D (5 bases). Germline lookup yields CDR1 DFQATT and CDR2 SNEGSKA (reference sequence). This CDR3 region has 14 residues. Between the trimmed V and J ends, which lost 4 bases and 9 bases, there was a span of 21 bases. The CDR3, as DNA: TGCAGTGCTATCAGTTCAGGGCGCAATCAGCCCCAGTACTTC. This gives the protein CSAISSGRNQPQYF.

This clonotype is medium-sized in the sample. This rearrangement joins TRBV5-4 to TRBJ2-3; 12 bases are a match to TRBD1. Germline CDR1 SGHNT, CDR2 YYREEE (reference sequence). This CDR3 is 15 amino acids long. V was clipped by 3 bases and J by 3 bases; unmatched bases: 2. CDR3 nucleotide sequence: TGTGCCAGCAGCTCGGGACAGGGGGCTACAGATACGCAGTATTTT. It specifies CASSSGQGATDTQYF.

V gene TRBV15 combines with J gene TRBJ2-7; D unresolved. CDR1 and CDR2 (germline): LNHNV, YYDKDF (reference sequence). The CDR3 is 13 amino acids. With 6 bases removed from V and 0 bases from J, the gap between germline ends came to 9 bases. The CDR3 bases are TGTGCCACCAGAGGACGTAGCTCCTACGAGCAGTACTTC. It encodes CATRGRSSYEQYF.

The sample holds many counts of this clonotype. A read error may explain this, as a much larger clone is one base away. The chain joins TRBV6-1 to TRBJ2-2; D not certain. V shed 5 bases and J shed 1 base, with 14 bases lying between them. The CDR3 runs 16 residues. From germline, CDR1 is MNHNS and CDR2 SASEGT. The CDR3 DNA reads TGTGCCAGCAGTCAATCTCGACAAGAGAACACCGGGGAGCTGTTTTTT. It is translated as CASSQSRQENTGELFF.

In this sample, this clonotype is medium-sized. The V and J genes are TRBV29-1 and TRBJ2-2; TRBD2 aligns across 8 bases. CDR1 and CDR2 from the germline V gene are SQVTM and ANQGSEA. CDR3 length: 14 amino acids. The V segment lost 5 bases and the J segment 6 bases; nucleotides outside the gene matches: 8. In DNA, the CDR3 is TGCAGCGTTACTGGTGCGGGGGGAGCCGGGGAGCTGTTTTTT. Its protein product is CSVTGAGGAGELFF.

This clonotype is a singleton in its sample. The genes are TRBV19 and TRBJ2-2, with 8 bases aligning to TRBD1. CDR3 size: 14 residues. Germline V lookup: CDR1 LNHDA, CDR2 SQIVND (reference sequence). V gave up 10 bases and J gave up 2 bases; unmatched junction bases: 6. CDR3 sequence: CATRGPHNTGELFF. In DNA, the CDR3 is TGTGCCACCAGGGGGCCACACAACACCGGGGAGCTGTTTTTT.

This clonotype has only one observation. The chain links TRBV5-8 to TRBJ1-5, with a tentative D call TRBD1 (5 bases). Germline V CDR1 and CDR2: SGHTS, YDEGEE. The CDR3 covers 13 residues. V lost 5 bases to trimming and J lost 1 base, with 7 bases between them. The CDR3 region is CASSQGSNQPQHF. The CDR3 bases are TGTGCCAGCAGTCAGGGAAGCAATCAGCCCCAGCATTTT.

Many counts were recorded for this clonotype. This may come from a read error, since a much larger clone is one base off. The chain employs TRBV5-1 and TRBJ1-5; 7 nucleotides align to TRBD1. The germline V gene has CDR1 SGHRS and CDR2 YFSETQ. This CDR3 comprises 14 residues. The CDR3 here is CASSAGTVNHPQHF. CDR3 DNA sequence: TGCGCCAGCAGCGCCGGGACAGTTAATCACCCCCAGCATTTT.

This clonotype turned up a few times. The V gene is TRBV12-3 or TRBV12-4, the J gene TRBJ1-3, with TRBD1 identical over 8 bases. The V and J ends lost 8 bases and 0 bases, in that order; junction bases with no gene match: 6. CDR3 length: 15 amino acids. Here the CDR3 reads CASGRQGTSGNTIYF. Written as DNA, the CDR3 is TGTGCCAGCGGAAGACAGGGGACCTCTGGAAACACCATATATTTT.

This clonotype has ten or more counts. A much larger clone sits a single nucleotide away, making a read error possible. The chain carries TRBV6-1 and TRBJ2-7, with D maybe TRBD2 (5 bases). Deletions cut 5 bases from V and 3 bases from J, with 14 bases between. CDR3 length: 14 amino acids. The germline CDR1 and CDR2 sequences are MNHNS and SASEGT. In DNA form, the CDR3 reads TGTGCCAGCAGTCAAGTTGAGGGAAGCTACGAGCAGTACGTC. Its translation is CASSQVEGSYEQYV.

This clonotype was seen ten or more times. One end of the junction is discordant with germline, which a read error may explain. The chain couples TRBV19 to TRBJ2-5, with D perhaps assigned TRBD1 or TRBD2 (5 bases each). This CDR3 contains 15 residues. Per germline, CDR1 LNHDA and CDR2 SQIVND (reference sequence). This CDR3 is CASKPGQGYYGTQHF. In DNA form, the CDR3 reads TGTGCCAGTAAACCGGGGCAGGGATATTACGGGACCCAGCACTTC. Full variable domain (remainder filled in from reference TRBV19 and TRBJ2-5): DGGITQSPKYLFRKEGQNVTLSCEQNLNHDAMYWYRQDPGQGLRLIYYSQIVNDFQKGDIAEGYSVSREKKESFPLTVTSAQKNPTAFYLCASKPGQGYYGTQHFGPGTRLLVL.

Ten or more counts support this clonotype. The rearrangement uses TRBV12-3 or TRBV12-4 and TRBJ2-7; 9 bases align to TRBD2. The CDR3 runs 13 residues. V was clipped by 3 bases and J by 6 bases; unmatched bases: 3. CDR3 DNA: TGTGCCAGCAGTTTGTCTAGCGGGGCCGAGCAGTACTTC. Encoded protein: CASSLSSGAEQYF.

This sequence joins TRBV18 and TRBJ1-6; 7 bases match TRBD1. With 4 bases clipped from V and 5 bases from J, the junction kept 8 bases outside the gene matches. The germline gives CDR1 KGHSH, CDR2 LQKENI. CDR3 length: 16 residues. CDR3 region: CASSQGQARNNSPLHF. The CDR3 nucleotides are TGTGCCAGCTCACAAGGACAGGCTAGGAATAATTCACCCCTCCACTTT.

This clonotype was seen once. This CDR3 is missing its conserved last phenylalanine or tryptophan, likely due to a read error. This chain connects TRBV5-5 to TRBJ2-2; D ambiguous. CDR3 length: 14 residues. Germline V CDR1 and CDR2: SGHKS, YYEKEE (reference sequence). Trimming pared 1 base from V and 4 bases from J, leaving 8 bases between. CDR3: CASSLTDTTGELFL. The CDR3, as DNA: TGTGCCAGCAGCTTGACAGACACCACCGGGGAGCTGTTTTTA.

The count of this clonotype is one. The chain recombines TRBV24-1 with TRBJ1-2; 7 bases match TRBD1. Trimming took 3 bases from V and 8 from J; bases not matched to a gene: 5. Germline V gene lookup returns CDR1 KGHDR and CDR2 SFDVKD. CDR3 length: 13 amino acids. Here the CDR3 DNA reads TGTGCCACCAGTGATCGCAGGGGGATCGGCTACACCTTC. Protein product: CATSDRRGIGYTF.

Concerning this clonotype itself: A read error may be the cause here, since a much bigger clone is one base away. The chain links TRBV7-3 to TRBJ1-2, with TRBD1 identical over 12 bases. This CDR3 is 16 amino acids long. CDR1 and CDR2 (germline): SGHTA, FQGTGA. Trimming cost V 3 bases and J 8 bases; bases outside gene matches: 10. CDR3 in DNA: TGTGCCAGCAGCTTTGAATTTTTGGGACAGGGGGCAGGCTACACCTTC. Its translation: CASSFEFLGQGAGYTF. Full variable domain (remainder filled in from reference TRBV7-3 and TRBJ1-2): GAGVSQTPSNKVTEKGKYVELRCDPISGHTALYWYRQSLGQGPEFLIYFQGTGAADDSGLPNDRFFAVRPEGSVSTLKIQRTERGDSAVYLCASSFEFLGQGAGYTFGSGTRLTVV.

The chain links TRBV13 to TRBJ2-7, with a weak D call TRBD2 (6 bases). Germline CDR1 is PRHDT and CDR2 is FYEKMQ (reference sequence). V was shortened by 5 bases and J by 2 bases, with 16 bases between the two germline ends. The CDR3 runs 15 residues. This CDR3 is CASSPPLEGTYEQYF. CDR3 DNA sequence: TGTGCCAGCAGCCCCCCCCTGGAGGGAACCTACGAGCAGTACTTC.

This clonotype was seen more than once but under ten times. This chain uses TRBV20-1 with TRBJ2-1; 9 bases fit TRBD2. V trimming: 0 bases; J trimming: 7 bases; junction bases outside the gene matches: 10. This CDR3 comprises 16 residues. Per the germline V gene, CDR1 is DFQATT and CDR2 is SNEGSKA (reference sequence). The CDR3 loop reads CSARDLVAGVLNEQFF. The CDR3 nucleotides are TGCAGTGCTAGAGATCTGGTAGCGGGAGTGTTAAATGAGCAGTTCTTC.

This clonotype was seen ten or more times. J is TRBJ2-5 and V is TRBV30; tentatively, D is TRBD1 or TRBD2 (5 bases each). Trimming took 2 bases from V and 2 from J, leaving 9 bases between them. This CDR3 has 13 residues. CDR1 GTSNPN and CDR2 SVGIG come from the germline V gene (reference sequence). CDR3 sequence (DNA): TGTGCCTGGAGTTTGGGGGATCAAGAGACCCAGTACTTC. Translating it yields CAWSLGDQETQYF.

A few counts support this clonotype. The V and J genes are TRBV7-3 and TRBJ2-2; a weak D match, TRBD1 (5 bases). Trimming removed 5 bases from V and 6 bases from J, with 10 bases in between. The CDR3 contains 13 residues. Germline V gene lookup returns CDR1 SGHTA and CDR2 FQGTGA. Written as DNA, the CDR3 is TGTGCCAGCAGCCCCATAGGGGCCGGGGAGCTGTTTTTT. Its translation is CASSPIGAGELFF.